This T cell receptor beta chain was found in a study of graft-versus-host responses after intestinal transplantation. Study at large: Recipients received multivisceral, liver-intestinal, or isolated intestinal transplants.

Profiling relied on immunoSEQ multiplex PCR, and the TCRdb table lists in-frame clones only, not all of them. This repertoire shows approximately 94,000 clones, roughly 90% found once; its top ten account for around 1%. Germline V CDR1 and CDR2: SGHRS, YFSETQ. The CDR3 runs to 16 residues. V gave up 6 bases and J gave up 0 bases, with 16 bases separating them. On this clone itself: Its antigen is not identified.

The input for sequencing was unstimulated CD4+ T cells sorted from spleen or lymph node cells, taken before transplant. The chain carries TRBV5-1 and TRBJ1-3, with D unresolved. The TCR sequence derives from a human donor who was the organ donor for an intestinal transplant. CDR3 region: CASTTGSAGSGNTIYF. CDR3 in DNA: TGCGCCAGCACAACGGGTTCGGCTGGCTCTGGAAACACCATATATTTT.